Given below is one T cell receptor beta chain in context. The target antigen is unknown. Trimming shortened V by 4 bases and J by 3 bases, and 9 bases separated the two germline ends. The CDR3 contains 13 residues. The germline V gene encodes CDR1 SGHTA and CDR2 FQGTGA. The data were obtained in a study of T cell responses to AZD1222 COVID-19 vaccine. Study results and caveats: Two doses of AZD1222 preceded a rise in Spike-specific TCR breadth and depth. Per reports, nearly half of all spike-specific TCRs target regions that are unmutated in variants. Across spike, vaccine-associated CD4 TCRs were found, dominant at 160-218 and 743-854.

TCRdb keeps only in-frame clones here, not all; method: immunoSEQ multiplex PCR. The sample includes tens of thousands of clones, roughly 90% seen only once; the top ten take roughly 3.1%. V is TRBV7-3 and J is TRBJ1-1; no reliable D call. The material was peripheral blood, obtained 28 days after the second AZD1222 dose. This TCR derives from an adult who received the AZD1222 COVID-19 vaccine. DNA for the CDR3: TGTGCCAGCAGCTGGGGTTGGGACACTGAAGCTTTCTTT. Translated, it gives CASSWGWDTEAFF.